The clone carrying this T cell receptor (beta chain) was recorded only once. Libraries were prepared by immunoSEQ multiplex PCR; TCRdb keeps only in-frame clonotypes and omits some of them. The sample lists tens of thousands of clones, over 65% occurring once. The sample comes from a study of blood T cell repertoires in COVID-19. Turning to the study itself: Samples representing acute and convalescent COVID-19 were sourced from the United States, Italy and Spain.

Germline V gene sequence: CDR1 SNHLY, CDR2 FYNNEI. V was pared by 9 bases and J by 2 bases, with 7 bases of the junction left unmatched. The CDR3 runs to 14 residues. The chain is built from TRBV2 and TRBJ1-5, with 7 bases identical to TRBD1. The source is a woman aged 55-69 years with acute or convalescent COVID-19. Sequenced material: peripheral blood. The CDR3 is CASSGTEGNQPQHF. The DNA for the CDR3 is TGTGCCAGTTCCGGGACAGAAGGCAATCAGCCCCAGCATTTT. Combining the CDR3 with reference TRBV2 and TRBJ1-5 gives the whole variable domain EPEVTQTPSHQVTQMGQEVILRCVPISNHLYFYWYRQILGQKVEFLVSFYNNEISEKSEIFDDQFSVERPDGSNFTLKIRSTKLEDSAMYFCASSGTEGNQPQHFGDGTRLSIL.